The clone carrying this TCR beta chain was recorded a few times. The antigen is undetermined. The data were obtained in a study of blood T cells in healthy people across ages. At the level of the study: For every two T cells, template switching captured about one barcoded beta molecule. Regarding the study as a whole: Expanded clonotype shifts may have been confounded, as the donors had an unknown CMV status.

Total RNA, at least 6 micrograms per sample, came from PBMCs. The use of a sample-barcoded 5' primer and a J-beta primer mix characterized a second PCR of roughly 6 to 11 cycles. The authors tagged each cDNA molecule using a template-switch adaptor with 12 random nucleotides. Each CDR3 protein gets one entry after TCRdb re-called the 5' RACE reads with MiXCR. The profile shows fewer than 900,000 distinct CDR3 sequences, roughly 50% of them singletons. CDR3 length: 17 residues. Germline assignment: CDR1 SQVTM and CDR2 ANQGSEA. The V and J ends lost 4 bases and 2 bases, in that order; junction bases with no gene match: 14.

This chain joins TRBV29-1 and TRBJ2-3, with TRBD2 matching 8 bases. This clonotype was sampled from an older woman in good health. The sequencing sample was made of blood. The CDR3 DNA reads TGCAGCGTTGGCCTGATTGTCGGAGCGGGAGCCACAGATACGCAGTATTTT. Its translation is CSVGLIVGAGATDTQYF.